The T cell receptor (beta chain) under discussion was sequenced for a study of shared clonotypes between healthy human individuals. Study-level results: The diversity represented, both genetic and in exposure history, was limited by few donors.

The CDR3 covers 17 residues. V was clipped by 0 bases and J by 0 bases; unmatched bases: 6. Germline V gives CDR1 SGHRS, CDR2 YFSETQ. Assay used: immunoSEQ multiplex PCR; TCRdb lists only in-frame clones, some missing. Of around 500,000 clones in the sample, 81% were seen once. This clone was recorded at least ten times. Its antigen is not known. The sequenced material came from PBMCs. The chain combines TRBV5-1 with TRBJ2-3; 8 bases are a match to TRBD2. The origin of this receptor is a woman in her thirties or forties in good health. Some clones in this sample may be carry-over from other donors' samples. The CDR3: CASSLAATSDSTDTQYF. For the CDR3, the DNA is TGCGCCAGCAGCTTGGCGGCGACTAGCGATAGCACAGATACGCAGTATTTT.